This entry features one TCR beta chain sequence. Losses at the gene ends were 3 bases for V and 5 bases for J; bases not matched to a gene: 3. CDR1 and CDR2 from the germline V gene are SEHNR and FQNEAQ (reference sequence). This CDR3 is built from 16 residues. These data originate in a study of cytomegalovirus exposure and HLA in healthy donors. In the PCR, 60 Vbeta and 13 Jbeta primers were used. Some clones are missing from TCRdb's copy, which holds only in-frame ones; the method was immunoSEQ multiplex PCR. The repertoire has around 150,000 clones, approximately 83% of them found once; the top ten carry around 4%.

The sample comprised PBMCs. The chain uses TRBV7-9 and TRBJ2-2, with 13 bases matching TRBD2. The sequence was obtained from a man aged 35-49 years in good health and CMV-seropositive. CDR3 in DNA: TGTGCCAGCAGCTTTGGACTAGCGGGAGAAACCGGGGAGCTGTTTTTT. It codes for CASSFGLAGETGELFF.